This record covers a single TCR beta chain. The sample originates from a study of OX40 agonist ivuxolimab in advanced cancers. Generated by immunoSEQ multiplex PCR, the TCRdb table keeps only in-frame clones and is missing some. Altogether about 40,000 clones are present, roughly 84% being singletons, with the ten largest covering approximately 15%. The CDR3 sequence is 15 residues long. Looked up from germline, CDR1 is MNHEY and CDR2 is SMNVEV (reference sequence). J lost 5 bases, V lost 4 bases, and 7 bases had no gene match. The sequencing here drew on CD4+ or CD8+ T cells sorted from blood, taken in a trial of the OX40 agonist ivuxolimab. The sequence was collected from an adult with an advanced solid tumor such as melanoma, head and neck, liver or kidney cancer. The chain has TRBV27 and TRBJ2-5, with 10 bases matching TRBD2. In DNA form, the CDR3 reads TGTGCCAGCAGTTACAAAGGAGCGGGAGGGGAGACCCAGTACTTC. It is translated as CASSYKGAGGETQYF.